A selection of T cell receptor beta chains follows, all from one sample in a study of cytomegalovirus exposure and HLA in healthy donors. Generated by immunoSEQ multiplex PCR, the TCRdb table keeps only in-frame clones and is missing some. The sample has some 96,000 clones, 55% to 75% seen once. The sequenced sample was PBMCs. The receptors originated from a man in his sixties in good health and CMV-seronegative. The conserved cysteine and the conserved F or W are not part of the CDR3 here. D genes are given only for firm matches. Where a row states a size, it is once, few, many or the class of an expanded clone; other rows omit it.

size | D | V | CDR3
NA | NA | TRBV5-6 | ASSLVDQPQH
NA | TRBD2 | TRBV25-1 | ASSPGLAGLTDTQY
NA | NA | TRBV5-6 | ASSQGLANYGYT
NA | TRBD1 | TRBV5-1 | ASSVRDSNNSPLH
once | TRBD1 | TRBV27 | ASSLWTGEKKWDSPLH
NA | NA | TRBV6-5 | ASGDFRELF
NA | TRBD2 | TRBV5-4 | ASSPDQRGSSYEQY
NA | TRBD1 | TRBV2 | ASSQQGPPAYEQY
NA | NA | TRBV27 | ASSTSGVTTYNEQF
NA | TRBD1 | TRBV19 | ASRRPPGQGLVLGNSPLH
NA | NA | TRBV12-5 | ASGLPGLTAF
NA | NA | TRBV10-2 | ASTGLTEAF
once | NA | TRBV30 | AWSDTFNEQF
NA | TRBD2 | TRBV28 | ASHQAGGPYEQY
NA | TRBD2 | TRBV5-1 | ASSYSGTSSNEQY
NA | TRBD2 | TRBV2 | ASSNRGTSIDTQY
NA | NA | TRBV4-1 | ASSQGGNIRADQNIQY
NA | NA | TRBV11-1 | ASSRGQPNYEQY
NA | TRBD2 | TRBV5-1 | ASSESSGYYNEQF
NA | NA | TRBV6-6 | ASSYSSGDSFETQY
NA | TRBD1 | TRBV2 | ASSDGQGNYGYT
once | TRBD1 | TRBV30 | AWSVPGGNTEAF
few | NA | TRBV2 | ASSDEEYEAF
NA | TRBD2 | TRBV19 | ASRYNSGGSLNEQF
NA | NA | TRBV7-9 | ASSPRLSLPNTGELF
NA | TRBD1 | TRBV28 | ASDNRGLKYEQY
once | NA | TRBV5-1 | ASSFQGLSDSPLH
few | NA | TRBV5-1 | ASSPGLKLSYEQY
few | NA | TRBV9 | ASTPPGHLNTEAF
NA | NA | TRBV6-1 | ASSESEWAF
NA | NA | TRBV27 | ASSRIPGVGAMNTEAF
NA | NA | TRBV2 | ASSGTRGDYGYT
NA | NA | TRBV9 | ASSVEGGGRGSYNEQF
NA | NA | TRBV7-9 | ASSSTLGGTSPLH
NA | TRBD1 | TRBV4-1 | ASSQDGGQGAGGKNIQY
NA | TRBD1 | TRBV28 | ASSPHRGLGTDTQY
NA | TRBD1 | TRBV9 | ASSAHGGTGISYEQY
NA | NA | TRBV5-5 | ASSLGGYEQY
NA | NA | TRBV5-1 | ASSTDIPSQFSMNTEAF
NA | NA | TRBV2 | ASSEARYSYEQH
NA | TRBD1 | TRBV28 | ASSSPGQGSTEAF
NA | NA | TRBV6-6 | ASSYSGGIDNQPQH
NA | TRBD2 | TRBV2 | ATRLAGGETQY
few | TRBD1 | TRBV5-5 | ASSRQGAENIQY
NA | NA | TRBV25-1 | ASSLPGEALRGEQY
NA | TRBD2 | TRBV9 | ASSVGLRGGLEQY
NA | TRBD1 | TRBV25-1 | ASSESGTGGGYT
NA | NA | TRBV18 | ASSPESQGTRGYT